This T cell receptor beta chain was recovered during a study of response to subunit inactivated influenza vaccine. Study-wide results and limits: Researchers suggested that each seasonal influenza vaccination recruits few new T cells.

TCRdb re-called the RT-PCR reads through MiXCR, storing one row per CDR3 protein. The table includes about 780,000 distinct CDR3 sequences, about 18% detected once. V dropped 6 bases and J dropped 8 bases, with 14 bases sitting between them. CDR3 length equals 13 residues. This clonotype has just a few counts. Its antigen is unknown. V gene TRBV12-3 or TRBV12-4 combines with J gene TRBJ2-1, with unresolved D. The clonotype comes from a man aged 50-59 years who received an inactivated influenza vaccine. The sample consisted of PBMCs from blood, taken around 5 days after vaccination. In nucleotides, the CDR3 is TGTGCCAGCAGCAATGACGGAGTCCATGAGCAGTTCTTC. Its translation: CASSNDGVHEQFF.